This TCR beta chain was recovered during a study of cytomegalovirus exposure and HLA in healthy donors. Broader study findings: A missense DCLRE1C variant was associated with V- and J-gene trimming of TCR beta chains in a later analysis, and an independent cohort replicated the association. It was reportedly the case that the classifier diagnosed cytomegalovirus status with high specificity and sensitivity. Later analysis indicated greater clonal expansion among HLA-associated TCR beta chains than among equally common other chains. Most subjects had HLA-A and HLA-B alleles reportedly predicted accurately by TCR beta sequences.

This clone has a handful of counts. Its specificity is unknown. PCR involved 60 Vbeta and 13 Jbeta primers. Generated by immunoSEQ multiplex PCR, the TCRdb table keeps only in-frame clones and is missing some. The sample holds fewer than 200,000 clones, roughly 70% seen once. This CDR3 comprises 12 residues. Trimming left V 5 bases short and J 6 bases short, with 13 bases between. Germline loops: CDR1 SQVTM, CDR2 ANQGSEA. The TCR comes from a girl aged 10 to 17 in good health and CMV-seronegative. Sequencing was performed on PBMCs. The rearrangement links TRBV29-1 to TRBJ1-1, with D possibly matching TRBD1 (5 bases). The CDR3 DNA reads as TGCAGCGTTTTTCCGACAGTCTCTGAAGCTTTCTTT. Residues: CSVFPTVSEAFF.